These T cell receptor beta chains were read from a single sample in a study of OX40 agonist ivuxolimab in advanced cancers. Data came from immunoSEQ multiplex PCR; TCRdb stores just in-frame clones and leaves some out. The top ten hold 6.5% of the sample, which has about 89,000 clones, roughly 84% seen once. The starting material was CD4+ or CD8+ T cells sorted from blood, obtained in a trial of the OX40 agonist ivuxolimab. The receptor set was obtained from an adult with an advanced solid tumor such as melanoma, head and neck, liver or kidney cancer. Both conserved end residues are part of each CDR3. Each record gives: V gene, J gene, CDR3 protein.

V gene: TRBV7-3; J gene: TRBJ2-3; CDR3 protein: CASSPNGGASDTQYF
V gene: TRBV7-9; J gene: TRBJ2-3; CDR3 protein: CASRASGGPSTDTQYF
V gene: TRBV19; J gene: TRBJ2-1; CDR3 protein: CASSPQREGLNEQFF
V gene: TRBV7-9; J gene: TRBJ1-6; CDR3 protein: CASSRIQGYNSPLHF
V gene: TRBV5-1; J gene: TRBJ1-1; CDR3 protein: CASRPGTGNTEAFF
V gene: TRBV18; J gene: TRBJ1-2; CDR3 protein: CASSAGTGGRYTF
V gene: TRBV5-1; J gene: TRBJ2-5; CDR3 protein: CASKAGQETQYF
V gene: TRBV5-1; J gene: TRBJ1-2; CDR3 protein: CASSNRDRDGYTF
V gene: TRBV6-5; J gene: TRBJ2-1; CDR3 protein: CASSDQRPYNEQFF
V gene: TRBV30; J gene: TRBJ1-5; CDR3 protein: CAWRQVPGPQHF
V gene: TRBV18; J gene: TRBJ1-1; CDR3 protein: CASSPQKGLDKERVEAFF
V gene: TRBV15; J gene: TRBJ1-2; CDR3 protein: CATSKRRDDYGYTF
V gene: TRBV18; J gene: TRBJ1-1; CDR3 protein: CASSPGPGDTEAFF
V gene: TRBV5-1; J gene: TRBJ2-7; CDR3 protein: CASRVGGNSYEQYF
V gene: TRBV4-1; J gene: TRBJ2-1; CDR3 protein: CASSQDKEYNEQFF
V gene: TRBV7-6; J gene: TRBJ2-5; CDR3 protein: CASSLGTSGMRETQYF
V gene: TRBV29-1; J gene: TRBJ1-6; CDR3 protein: CSVEGGQVNSPLHF
V gene: TRBV29-1; J gene: TRBJ1-1; CDR3 protein: CSVVRTGNTEAFF
V gene: TRBV2; J gene: TRBJ1-6; CDR3 protein: CASTRTGGAHSPLHF
V gene: TRBV5-1; J gene: TRBJ2-3; CDR3 protein: CASSLALPGTDTQYF
V gene: TRBV29-1; J gene: TRBJ2-5; CDR3 protein: CSGRTVAIGAQYF
V gene: TRBV5-1; J gene: TRBJ2-2; CDR3 protein: CASNLAGTGELFF
V gene: TRBV16; J gene: TRBJ2-1; CDR3 protein: CASSQALAGGSYNEQFF
V gene: TRBV7-9; J gene: TRBJ1-3; CDR3 protein: CASSPRQGVDTIYF
V gene: TRBV5-1; J gene: TRBJ1-2; CDR3 protein: CASRYSQGANYGYTF
V gene: TRBV19; J gene: TRBJ2-2; CDR3 protein: CASSIDRTGGTGELFF
V gene: TRBV11-2; J gene: TRBJ1-5; CDR3 protein: CASSLAAGGAGGQPQHF
V gene: TRBV20-1; J gene: TRBJ1-2; CDR3 protein: CSAVAYGYTF
V gene: TRBV5-1; J gene: TRBJ2-3; CDR3 protein: CASSLAQNTDTQYF
V gene: TRBV19; J gene: TRBJ2-1; CDR3 protein: CASRPPHGKGHNEQFF
V gene: TRBV27; J gene: TRBJ1-1; CDR3 protein: CASSWGAYPNTEAFF
V gene: TRBV30; J gene: TRBJ1-5; CDR3 protein: CAWSVRGNQPQHF
V gene: TRBV5-1; J gene: TRBJ2-7; CDR3 protein: CASSLSPPFSYEQYF
V gene: TRBV10-2; J gene: TRBJ1-1; CDR3 protein: CAPGGRTARANTEAFF
V gene: TRBV11-3; J gene: TRBJ2-2; CDR3 protein: CASRRRRGETGELFF
V gene: TRBV7-9; J gene: TRBJ2-5; CDR3 protein: CASSFQGNQETQYF
V gene: TRBV18; J gene: TRBJ1-1; CDR3 protein: CASSPPGQYTEAFF
V gene: TRBV19; J gene: TRBJ1-6; CDR3 protein: CATGGAGTYNSPLHF
V gene: TRBV30; J gene: TRBJ2-1; CDR3 protein: CAWGFGGEQFF
V gene: TRBV7-8; J gene: TRBJ1-4; CDR3 protein: CASSLGGESEKLFF
V gene: TRBV9; J gene: TRBJ2-7; CDR3 protein: CASSAEGLAGFSYEQYF
V gene: TRBV11-3; J gene: TRBJ2-5; CDR3 protein: CASSVRGNNQETQYF
V gene: TRBV6-6; J gene: TRBJ2-7; CDR3 protein: CASTRGTDYEQYF
V gene: TRBV13; J gene: TRBJ1-1; CDR3 protein: CASTRTGGLNTEAFF
V gene: TRBV7-2; J gene: TRBJ1-1; CDR3 protein: CASSLRQGGDTEAFF
V gene: TRBV11-2; J gene: TRBJ1-1; CDR3 protein: CASSLVGTGSNTEAFF
V gene: TRBV29-1; J gene: TRBJ2-7; CDR3 protein: CSAGGTSGGRGGSYEQYF
V gene: TRBV7-2; J gene: TRBJ2-1; CDR3 protein: CASSLVSGASSYNEQFF
V gene: TRBV4-1; J gene: TRBJ2-3; CDR3 protein: CASSRLEPGPPSTDTQYF
V gene: TRBV30; J gene: TRBJ2-6; CDR3 protein: CAWSIGANVLTF
V gene: TRBV7-9; J gene: TRBJ1-1; CDR3 protein: CASSLTFAEAFF
V gene: TRBV6-5; J gene: TRBJ1-2; CDR3 protein: CASRAGGADYGYTF
V gene: TRBV19; J gene: TRBJ2-3; CDR3 protein: CASSIRGFSTDTQYF
V gene: TRBV18; J gene: TRBJ2-7; CDR3 protein: CASSPTTYEQYF
V gene: TRBV18; J gene: TRBJ2-5; CDR3 protein: CASSPQSAGQETQYF